The present T cell receptor beta chain was sequenced within a study of blood T cells in healthy people across ages. Germline V gives CDR1 DFQATT, CDR2 SNEGSKA (reference sequence). There are 16 residues in the CDR3. Trimming removed 1 base from V and 0 bases from J, with 13 bases in between. Drawn from each donor were ten milliliters of peripheral blood. The amount of total RNA extracted per sample was at least 5.5 micrograms. With a J-beta primer mix and a sample-barcoded 5' primer, a second PCR ran about 7 to 12 cycles. TCRdb processed the 5' RACE reads anew with MiXCR; each CDR3 protein has one entry. The data contain a few hundred thousand distinct CDR3 sequences, about half of them singletons. A note on this clonotype: The antigen remains unidentified.

Study results and limitations: Comparison with aged donors showed that long-lived donors had more naive CD4+ cells and higher diversity.

The source material was blood. This rearrangement joins TRBV20-1 to TRBJ1-5; D is possibly TRBD1 (6 bases). This TCR came from a man aged 60 to 69 in good health. The chain's CDR3 is CSARVMGGISNQPQHF. The CDR3 DNA is TGCAGTGCTAGAGTAATGGGGGGCATTAGCAATCAGCCCCAGCATTTT.